This is a list of T cell receptor beta chains from one sample in a study of T cell repertoires in cytomegalovirus infection. TCRdb fed the reads into MiXCR, producing one record per CDR3 protein. The sample records under 350,000 distinct CDR3 sequences, approximately 10% being singletons. Sequencing was done on a sample of PBMCs. These receptors came from a human donor in good health (CMV status not recorded). Some clones in this sample may be carry-over from other donors' samples. CDR3s include the opening cysteine and the closing phenylalanine or tryptophan. Each record gives: CDR3 DNA, CDR3 protein, J gene, V gene, clone size, D gene. The D gene is left open where the match is weak. Some rows have no size entry. The others give once, few or many, or a class for an expanded clone.

TGTGCCAGCAGTTCCCGGGACTCGCTCTACAATGAGCAGTTCTTC CASSSRDSLYNEQFF TRBJ2-1 TRBV28 . .
TGCGCCAGCAGCTTGGCGACCTCTGGAAACACCATATATTTT CASSLATSGNTIYF TRBJ1-3 TRBV5-1 . .
TGCAGTGCTCTTTGGACTAGCGGGAAGGATACGCAGTATTTT CSALWTSGKDTQYF TRBJ2-3 TRBV20-1 many TRBD2
TGTGCCAGCAGCAAGGACAGGGGGGTTCACTATGGCTACACCTTC CASSKDRGVHYGYTF TRBJ1-2 TRBV7-2 many TRBD1
TGTGCCAGTAGCAACACTCCCCCCGGGACTGAAGCTTTCTTT CASSNTPPGTEAFF TRBJ1-1 TRBV19 many .
TGTGCCAGCAGCGGGGGACAGGGGGCAAGTAATGAGCAGTTCTTC CASSGGQGASNEQFF TRBJ2-1 TRBV7-9 many TRBD1
TGCAGCGTTGCTAGACAAGGGGATGAGCAGTTCTTC CSVARQGDEQFF TRBJ2-1 TRBV29-1 few .
TGTGCCAGCAGTAGGGGCCACAACACCGGGGAGCTGTTTTTT CASSRGHNTGELFF TRBJ2-2 TRBV6-2/TRBV6-3 many .
TGTGCCAGCAGTGATCACAATGAGCAGTTCTTC CASSDHNEQFF TRBJ2-1 TRBV6-1 many .
TGTGCCAGCTCACCCTCACCCGCGGGGACCTCTGGAAACACCATATATTTT CASSPSPAGTSGNTIYF TRBJ1-3 TRBV18 many .
TGTGCCAGCAGCCCACCGAGCGGGGGGAGGAACACCGGGGAGCTGTTTTTT CASSPPSGGRNTGELFF TRBJ2-2 TRBV28 few TRBD2
TGTGCCAGCAGCCTCGCTGGGGGGCCGGCCTACGAGCAGTACTTC CASSLAGGPAYEQYF TRBJ2-7 TRBV7-2 many .
TGTGCCAGCAGCTCAGGACAGGGCGAGACCCAGTACTTC CASSSGQGETQYF TRBJ2-5 TRBV7-2 many TRBD1
TGTGCCACCAGTACGGGACGAGGGCTCACAGATACGCAGTATTTT CATSTGRGLTDTQYF TRBJ2-3 TRBV15 many .
TGTGCCAGCAGGGACAGGGGGACGAACACTGAAGCTTTCTTT CASRDRGTNTEAFF TRBJ1-1 TRBV6-6 many TRBD1
TGTGCCAGCAGTCGAAGTGGACACCTCAATCAGCCCCAGCATTTT CASSRSGHLNQPQHF TRBJ1-5 TRBV6-1 many .
TGTGCCAGCAGCGCTAAGACTAGCGGCCCTTCGGGGGAGACCCAGTACTTC CASSAKTSGPSGETQYF TRBJ2-5 TRBV5-4 many TRBD2
TGTGCCAGCTCACCGGTACATACTATGAACACTGAAGCTTTCTTT CASSPVHTMNTEAFF TRBJ1-1 TRBV18 many .
TGTGCCAGCAGTGAGGGGGTCCTCCCCACAGATACGCAGTATTTT CASSEGVLPTDTQYF TRBJ2-3 TRBV6-4 few .
TGTGCCAGTAGTATAAAAAGGGGTCACCCCCAGAACACTGAAGCTTTCTTT CASSIKRGHPQNTEAFF TRBJ1-1 TRBV19 many .
TGTGCCAGCAGTTACTCAGCCACGACCTACGAGCAGTACTTC CASSYSATTYEQYF TRBJ2-7 TRBV6-6 many .
TGTGCCAGCAGCTTTCTAACTAGCGGGAATCTATACAATGAGCAGTTCTTC CASSFLTSGNLYNEQFF TRBJ2-1 TRBV5-6 many TRBD2
TGTGCCAGTACCCCCCGGGACAGCCGCTCTGGGGCCAACGTCCTGACTTTC CASTPRDSRSGANVLTF TRBJ2-6 TRBV19 . TRBD1
TGTGCCAGCAGTTTATACTCGCCTAGCGGGGGAAGGACAGATACGCAGTATTTT CASSLYSPSGGRTDTQYF TRBJ2-3 TRBV27 few TRBD2
TGTGCCAGCAGTGATCCAGGACAGGTACAAGCTTTCTTT CASSDPGQVQAFF TRBJ1-1 TRBV2 many TRBD1
TGCGCCAGCAGCCCGCAGTCTGGACATACGGTAGAGACCCAGTACTTC CASSPQSGHTVETQYF TRBJ2-5 TRBV4-1 many .
TGTGCCAGCAGTTCGAGTATCGGCTACACCTTC CASSSSIGYTF TRBJ1-2 TRBV6-5 . .
TGTGCCAGCAGTGACAGTGGCACCGGGGAGCTGTTTTTT CASSDSGTGELFF TRBJ2-2 TRBV6-2/TRBV6-3 few .
TGTGCCAGCAGTTACCCCGTAGGCTTCTATGGCTACACCTTC CASSYPVGFYGYTF TRBJ1-2 TRBV6-2/TRBV6-3 many .
TGTGCCAGCAGTCCTTACCAGGGGCTTTATGGCTACACCTTC CASSPYQGLYGYTF TRBJ1-2 TRBV6-2/TRBV6-3 few .
TGTGCCAGCAGCGTGGGCCCCGCGAGCGGGGAGCTGTTTTTT CASSVGPASGELFF TRBJ2-2 TRBV7-2 many .
TGTGCCAGCAGACGGATGTCGGGGGTAGCTAATGAAAAACTGTTTTTT CASRRMSGVANEKLFF TRBJ1-4 TRBV2 . .
TGTGCCAGCAGCCAGAGACATGGCGGCACTGAAGCTTTCTTT CASSQRHGGTEAFF TRBJ1-1 TRBV5-5 many .
TGTGCCAGCAGGACAGGGGGATGGTCTGGAAACACCATATATTTT CASRTGGWSGNTIYF TRBJ1-3 TRBV2 few TRBD1
TGTGCCAGCAGCTTGGCTATGGGGACGGATACGCAGTATTTT CASSLAMGTDTQYF TRBJ2-3 TRBV5-4 many .
TGTGCCACCAGTGAGCGACTCACAGATACGCAGTATTTT CATSERLTDTQYF TRBJ2-3 TRBV24-1 few .
TGTGCCAGCAGTTACCTGGACAGGGGGCGATACAATGAGCAGTTCTTC CASSYLDRGRYNEQFF TRBJ2-1 TRBV6-6 many TRBD1
TGTGCCAGCAGCTTAGCGCAATCAGGGGCCCCGAACACTGAAGCTTTCTTT CASSLAQSGAPNTEAFF TRBJ1-1 TRBV7-6 many .
TGTGCCAGCAGGCGACAGAGTCAAGAGACCCAGTACTTC CASRRQSQETQYF TRBJ2-5 TRBV6-5 many .
TGTGCCAGCAGCATCCCCCTGGGGGACAGTGAAGCTTTCTTT CASSIPLGDSEAFF TRBJ1-1 TRBV28 few TRBD1
TGTGCCAGCAGTTTAGCGATTCCCTACAATGAGCAGTTCTTC CASSLAIPYNEQFF TRBJ2-1 TRBV6-2/TRBV6-3 . .
TGCAGTGCTAGAGATCTGGAAGGGGGGCTCAGCAATCAGCCCCAGCATTTT CSARDLEGGLSNQPQHF TRBJ1-5 TRBV20-1 few .
TGTGCCGGCAGTCGTTTGCGTGACAGTTCATATGGCTACACCTTC CAGSRLRDSSYGYTF TRBJ1-2 TRBV6-6 . .
TGTGCCAGCAGCTCCACGGGACAGGGGAGCACTGAAGCTTTCTTT CASSSTGQGSTEAFF TRBJ1-1 TRBV7-2 many TRBD1
TGTGCCAGCAGTCGCGACAGGGATCAAACCGGGGAGCTGTTTTTT CASSRDRDQTGELFF TRBJ2-2 TRBV28 . TRBD1
TGTGCCAGCAGTTTCTCCGTGAACAGGGGGAATGAGCAGTTCTTC CASSFSVNRGNEQFF TRBJ2-1 TRBV27 few TRBD1
TGTGCCAGCAGTCCACGGGCGGCGAGGGCTAGAAGGACCCAGCATTTT CASSPRAARARRTQHF TRBJ1-5 TRBV28 few .
TGTGCCAGCTCACCGTATGGGCCCCATAGCAATCAGCCCCAGCATTTT CASSPYGPHSNQPQHF TRBJ1-5 TRBV18 few .
TGTGCCAGCAGTTTAATTGCTAGCGGGGGCGCCTCCTACAATGAGCAGTTCTTC CASSLIASGGASYNEQFF TRBJ2-1 TRBV28 . TRBD2
TGTGCCAGCAGTTCGCCCGGGGGGCTAGCCAAAAACATTCAGTACTTC CASSSPGGLAKNIQYF TRBJ2-4 TRBV12-3/TRBV12-4 many .
TGCGCCAGCAGCCCCGGGACAGGGGGCTATAATTCACCCCTCCACTTT CASSPGTGGYNSPLHF TRBJ1-6 TRBV5-1 once TRBD1
TGCAGTGCCGGACCGACAGGGAACAATGAGCAGTTCTTC CSAGPTGNNEQFF TRBJ2-1 TRBV20-1 many TRBD1
TGTGCCAGCAGTTTGTCAGGGCACCTCCTATACAATGAGCAGTTCTTC CASSLSGHLLYNEQFF TRBJ2-1 TRBV28 few .
TGTGCCAGCAGCGACGGGGGACTAACCCAAGAGACCCAGTACTTC CASSDGGLTQETQYF TRBJ2-5 TRBV7-9 few TRBD2
TGTGCCAGCAGCCTCACCGGGACCGGAGGGTATGGCTACACCTTC CASSLTGTGGYGYTF TRBJ1-2 TRBV7-9 many .
TGTGCCAGCAGCCAAACAGGGTGGACTGGAAACACCATATATTTT CASSQTGWTGNTIYF TRBJ1-3 TRBV14 many .
TGTGCCAGCAGTTACCGTCCGGAGACCCAGCCCCAGCATTTT CASSYRPETQPQHF TRBJ1-5 TRBV6-2/TRBV6-3 . .
TGTGCCAGCAGCTTAGTCCCAGGACAGGTTAATGAAAAACTGTTTTTT CASSLVPGQVNEKLFF TRBJ1-4 TRBV7-2 many TRBD1
TGCGCCAGCAGCCAAGACCGAGCGGGGGGTCGGCCGGATACGCAGTATTTT CASSQDRAGGRPDTQYF TRBJ2-3 TRBV4-1 many TRBD2
TGCGCCAGCAGCCAATCTGCGGACTGGGGTGGCGGGGAGCTGTTTTTT CASSQSADWGGGELFF TRBJ2-2 TRBV4-3 many .